The 9 T cell receptor beta chains below come from one sample, sequenced in a study of Tregs in tolerant kidney transplant recipients (dated by TCRdb to about 2019). Preparation of the library involved the immunoSEQ multiplex PCR assay. The clones in this table, taken by TCRdb from immuneACCESS, are in-frame only. Not every clone is retained; where verified, under half of the shortfall comes from an unresolved V gene, and the cause of the rest is unknown. The sample's table lists a count of about 30,000 clones. The ten largest clonotypes hold around 14% of the sample. This specimen's time point label, per the study, means: blood sample drawn before combined kidney and bone marrow transplant. The sequencing here drew on CD8+ T cells from blood, taken before the transplant. These TCRs come from a human donor who received a combined kidney and bone marrow transplant.

Notes on this clone: The CDR3 end is not reached by the read, which stops 3 residues before it; the germline J gene fills it in. The chain combines TRBV5-1 with TRBJ2-7; D not resolved. In germline, CDR1 is SGHRS, CDR2 YFSETQ. V was clipped by 0 bases and J by 2 bases, with 9 bases between them. The CDR3 extends over 14 amino acids. CDR3 protein: CASSLVGSPYEQYF. Incomplete CDR3 DNA: TGCGCCAGCAGCTTGGTAGGGTCCCCCTACGAG.

As concerns this clone: The CDR3 extends 3 residues past the end of the read, so its final part is completed from the germline J gene. This chain joins TRBV7-2 and TRBJ2-7; 10 positions agree with TRBD1. J was trimmed by 1 base and V by 6 bases; bases with no gene match: 0. Germline assignment: CDR1 SGHTA and CDR2 FQGNSA. The CDR3 consists of 13 residues. This CDR3 is CASRGQGSYEQYF. The covered CDR3 bases are TGTGCCAGCAGGGGACAGGGGTCCTACGAG.

Notes on this clone: The missing CDR3 end, 3 residues past where the read stops, is filled in from the germline J gene. The chain carries TRBV10-2 and TRBJ1-1, with D tentatively TRBD1 (5 bases). CDR1 and CDR2 from the germline V gene are WSHSY and SAAADI. This CDR3 comprises 12 residues. CDR3 protein: CASSEDKGEAFF. The DNA read from the CDR3 is TGCGCCAGCAGTGAGGACAAGGGGGAA.

With regard to this clone: The read falls 3 residues short of the CDR3 end, and the missing part is taken from the germline J gene. The chain carries TRBV19 and TRBJ2-2; D is perhaps TRBD2 (6 bases). V lost 10 bases and J lost 0, with 9 bases in between. This CDR3 region has 13 residues. Looked up from germline, CDR1 is LNHDA and CDR2 is SQIVND (reference sequence). The CDR3 region is CATAGTNTGELFF. CDR3 bases read: TGTGCCACCGCGGGGACGAACACCGGGGAG. Full variable domain (remainder filled in from reference TRBV19 and TRBJ2-2): DGGITQSPKYLFRKEGQNVTLSCEQNLNHDAMYWYRQDPGQGLRLIYYSQIVNDFQKGDIAEGYSVSREKKESFPLTVTSAQKNPTAFYLCATAGTNTGELFFGEGSRLTVL.

About this clone itself: Sequencing ends 3 residues short of the CDR3 end; the germline J gene provides the rest. The chain recombines TRBV5-1 with TRBJ2-1; 8 bases line up with TRBD2. The length of the CDR3 is 15 residues. CDR1 is SGHRS, CDR2 YFSETQ, per germline. J lost 4 bases, V lost 5 bases, and 8 bases had no gene match. Partial CDR3 DNA: TGCGCCAGCAGAGAAGCGGGAGTTTCTTACAATGAG. The encoded protein is CASREAGVSYNE. The CDR3 as a whole reads CASREAGVSYNEQFF.

As to this clone: The missing CDR3 end, 3 residues past where the read stops, is filled in from the germline J gene. V usage is TRBV20-1 and J usage is TRBJ1-3, with a possible D match to TRBD1 (5 bases). Trimming pared 0 bases from V and 7 bases from J, leaving 16 bases between. The CDR3 has 15 residues. The germline V gene encodes CDR1 DFQATT and CDR2 SNEGSKA (reference sequence). CDR3 DNA, as far as it was read: TGCAGTGCTAGAGATGTGGCAGGGCTAGGGAACACC. Translation gives CSARDVAGLGNT. The entire CDR3 sequence reads CSARDVAGLGNTIYF.

Worth noting for this clone: The CDR3 goes on 3 residues after the read ends, and that part is filled in from the germline J gene. The V gene is TRBV2, the J gene TRBJ2-2, with TRBD1 matching over 10 bases. CDR3 length: 16 residues. Germline V gene sequence: CDR1 SNHLY, CDR2 FYNNEI. Losses at the gene ends were 3 bases for V and 7 bases for J; bases not matched to a gene: 8. CDR3 DNA, as far as it was read: TGTGCCAGCAGTGACCCTAGGGACAGGGGCAACGGGGAG. The encoded protein is CASSDPRDRGNGE. The full CDR3 reads CASSDPRDRGNGELFF.

The sequenced CDR3 bases are TGTGCCAGCAGTGGGGGACAGGGACCAGTCTCCTACGAG. This translates into CASSGGQGPVSYE. The full CDR3 protein reads CASSGGQGPVSYEQYF. The chain combines TRBV6-4 with TRBJ2-7, with 9 bases identical to TRBD1. The read falls 3 residues short of the CDR3 end, and the missing part is taken from the germline J gene. The germline CDR1 and CDR2 sequences are MRHNA and SNTAGT. The length of the CDR3 is 16 residues. The junction had 7 bases not matched to a gene; V was cut back by 4 bases and J by 0 bases.

CDR3 DNA, as far as it was read: TGCAGCGTAGTCTCCGGGACTAGCGGCTCCTACGAG. This translates into CSVVSGTSGSYE. The full CDR3 protein reads CSVVSGTSGSYEQYF. The rearrangement links TRBV29-1 to TRBJ2-7, with TRBD2 identical over 11 bases. The read finishes 3 residues shy of the CDR3 end, and the germline J gene is used to complete it. This CDR3 is 15 amino acids long. V lost 6 bases to trimming and J lost 0 bases; unmatched junction nucleotides: 7. Germline-derived CDR1 and CDR2 are SQVTM and ANQGSEA.